Sequencing of this T cell receptor (beta chain) was carried out in a study of T cells after yellow fever vaccination. Study context: With SMART-Seq v4 Ultra Low Input, the fractions containing low cell numbers were prepared.

General study points: It was a small share of clonotypes that appeared in both CD4 and CD8 compartments. Post-booster repertoires contained most primary-vaccination clones again (96% CD4, around 89% CD8).

A process of 5'RACE template switching, which added a universal primer site and UMIs, was used to make TCR cDNA. TCRdb recomputed calls from the 5' RACE reads with MiXCR, one row per CDR3 protein. The sample lists just over 300,000 distinct CDR3 sequences; roughly 4% were seen once. The germline CDR1 and CDR2 sequences are SGHAT and FQNNGV. V dropped 7 bases and J dropped 4 bases, with 7 bases sitting between them. The CDR3 loop spans 11 amino acids. With respect to this clonotype: The antigen is undetermined.

The receptor's source is a man aged 18-30 years who received the YFV17D yellow fever vaccine. The V call is TRBV11-2, the J call TRBJ1-2, with no clear D. The sample here was PBMCs, taken on the day of the yellow fever booster vaccination. CDR3 amino acids: CASKRVYGYTF. Written as DNA, the CDR3 is TGTGCCAGCAAAAGGGTCTATGGCTACACCTTC. Filled out from reference TRBV11-2 and TRBJ1-2, the complete variable domain reads EAGVAQSPRYKIIEKRQSVAFWCNPISGHATLYWYQQILGQGPKLLIQFQNNGVVDDSQLPKDRFSAERLKGVDSTLKIQPAKLEDSAVYLCASKRVYGYTFGSGTRLTVV.